A selection of T cell receptor beta chains follows, all from one sample in a study of shared clonotypes between healthy human individuals. The table came from immunoSEQ multiplex PCR; TCRdb's copy has only in-frame clones and leaves some out. The table shows 1.5 million to 1.9 million clones, with around 98% occurring only once. Sequences were obtained from naive CD4+ T cells sorted from blood. All receptors derive from a man under 40 in good health. Each CDR3 is given with its conserved first and last residue. A D gene is named only where the DNA matches it firmly. Some rows mark clone size as missing; the rest say once, few, many or name a class of expanded clone.

TRBV7-7	TRBJ2-3	-	once	TGTGCCAGCAGCCAGCGGACGGCAGATACGCAGTATTTT	CASSQRTADTQYF
TRBV21-1	TRBJ2-2	-	-	TGTGCCAGCAGGACAAGGACAGATGAGAACACCGGGGAGCTGTTTTTT	CASRTRTDENTGELFF
TRBV5-1	TRBJ2-7	-	-	TGCGCCAGCAGCCGGGACAAAGCTTACGAGCAGTACTTC	CASSRDKAYEQYF
TRBV28	TRBJ1-2	TRBD1	-	TGTGCCAGCAGTCGGGCCGGGACAGTCAACTATGGCTACACCTTC	CASSRAGTVNYGYTF
TRBV15	TRBJ1-1	-	-	TGTGCCACCAGCAGAGATGGGCAGGGAGTCACTGAAGCTTTCTTT	CATSRDGQGVTEAFF
TRBV9	TRBJ2-2	-	few	TGTGCCAGCAGCTCGAACACCGGGGAGCTGTTTTTT	CASSSNTGELFF
TRBV23-1	TRBJ1-2	TRBD1	-	TGCGCCAGCAGTCACCACTTCCCCCGGGACAGGGTATCTGTCAGCTATGGCTACACCTTC	CASSHHFPRDRVSVSYGYTF
TRBV6-1	TRBJ2-2	TRBD1	-	TGTGCCAGCCGGGACAGGGGAAACACCGGGGAGCTGTTTTTT	CASRDRGNTGELFF
TRBV5-1	TRBJ1-3	-	-	TGCGCCAGCAGCTTGGGCAGTCACTCTGGAAACACCATATATTTT	CASSLGSHSGNTIYF
TRBV5-1	TRBJ2-3	-	-	TGCGCCAGCAGCTTTACGAGGGACACAGATACGCAGTATTTT	CASSFTRDTDTQYF
TRBV6-1	TRBJ1-5	-	-	TGTGCCAGCAGTCCTTTGGGGGGCAATCAGCCCCAGCATTTT	CASSPLGGNQPQHF